These 7 T cell receptor beta chains originate from one sample sequenced in a study of control samples from healthy donors and cancer patients. Assay used: immunoSEQ multiplex PCR; TCRdb lists only in-frame clones, some missing. The data hold around 250,000 clones, with around 79% observed a single time. The specimen sequenced was PBMCs. The origin of the receptors is an older woman with lung cancer.

This clone was detected only once. The chain has TRBV7-8 and TRBJ2-2; D call uncertain. The CDR3 totals 13 residues. V shed 5 bases and J shed 8 bases, with 12 bases lying between them. Germline values: CDR1 SGHVS, CDR2 FQNEAQ. The CDR3 is CASSPSYMGELFF. The CDR3 DNA reads as TGTGCCAGCAGCCCGTCTTATATGGGGGAGCTGTTTTTT. Together with reference TRBV7-8 and TRBJ2-2, the CDR3 gives the full variable domain: GAGVSQSPRYKVAKRGQDVALRCDPISGHVSLFWYQQALGQGPEFLTYFQNEAQLDKSGLPSDRFFAERPEGSVSTLKIQRTQQEDSAVYLCASSPSYMGELFFGEGSRLTVL.

The V gene is TRBV7-3, the J gene TRBJ2-2; 9 nucleotides align to TRBD1. Germline lookup yields CDR1 SGHTA and CDR2 FQGTGA. The CDR3 sequence is 16 residues long. V gave up 8 bases and J gave up 1 base; unmatched junction bases: 8. The CDR3, as DNA: TGTGCCAGCCGAGCGCCGGGACAGGGGAACACCGGGGAGCTGTTTTTT. Translating it yields CASRAPGQGNTGELFF.

The gene calls are TRBV15 and TRBJ2-1, with D hard to call. Germline V CDR1 and CDR2: LNHNV, YYDKDF (reference sequence). The CDR3 totals 11 residues. Trimming shortened V by 4 bases and J by 4 bases, and 2 bases separated the two germline ends. CDR3 loop: CATSTYNEQFF. For the CDR3, the DNA is TGTGCCACCAGCACATACAATGAGCAGTTCTTC.

The chain employs TRBV19 and TRBJ1-5; D gene uncertain. The germline CDR1 and CDR2 sequences are LNHDA and SQIVND (reference sequence). Deletions cut 1 base from V and 8 bases from J, with 15 bases between. The CDR3 extends over 15 amino acids. The DNA for the CDR3 is TGTGCCAGTAGTATAGTGGGTCAGTATGACAAGCCCCAGCATTTT. This encodes CASSIVGQYDKPQHF.

The chain joins TRBV10-3 to TRBJ2-1; the D call may be TRBD1 or TRBD2 (5 bases each). Germline values: CDR1 ENHRY, CDR2 SYGVKD. With 10 bases removed from V and 3 bases from J, the gap between germline ends came to 13 bases. CDR3 size: 13 residues. The CDR3 here is CATGDPLYNEQFF. The CDR3 DNA is TGTGCCACCGGGGACCCCCTCTACAATGAGCAGTTCTTC.

V usage is TRBV9 and J usage is TRBJ2-5; TRBD2 aligns across 13 bases. The CDR3 is 15 amino acids. With 4 bases clipped from V and 3 bases from J, the junction kept 3 bases outside the gene matches. Germline V gene data show CDR1 as SGDLS and CDR2 as YYNGEE. The CDR3 here is CASSTSGRAEETQYF. The CDR3, as DNA: TGTGCCAGCAGCACTAGCGGGAGGGCCGAAGAGACCCAGTACTTC.

In regard to this clone: Other nucleotide sequences in the sample specify the same CDR3. V and J are TRBV9 and TRBJ1-2; TRBD1 matches at 8 bases. Trimming took 2 bases from V and 3 from J; bases not matched to a gene: 3. CDR3 length: 14 residues. Germline loops: CDR1 SGDLS, CDR2 YYNGEE. The CDR3 coding sequence is TGTGCCAGCAGCGTCTCGGACAGGGACTATGGCTACACCTTC. Its protein is CASSVSDRDYGYTF.